These 9 T cell receptor beta chains were sequenced from one sample in a study of chemoradiotherapy in HPV16-positive cancers (dated by TCRdb to 2021 to 2024). Receptors were amplified or captured by the immunoSEQ multiplex PCR assay. TCRdb obtained this table from immuneACCESS and retained in-frame rearrangements with V and J assigned. These tables miss some clones; where compared with another copy, unresolved V genes account for less than half of the shortfall, and the remainder is unexplained. The sample records under 3,000 clones, 81% of which are singletons. The ten top clones hold roughly 43% of the sample. The sequences come from tumor tissue, collected from a patient who underwent chemoradiotherapy. The receptor set was obtained from a human donor with HPV-associated anogenital cancer.

The chain links TRBV5-1 to TRBJ1-1; D unresolved. This CDR3 contains 14 residues. Germline V gene data show CDR1 as SGHRS and CDR2 as YFSETQ. Trimming pared 1 base from V and 1 base from J, leaving 8 bases between. The CDR3 spells CASSLLDPNTEAFF. CDR3 in DNA: TGCGCCAGCAGCTTGTTGGATCCGAACACTGAAGCTTTCTTT.

The V call is TRBV5-6, the J call TRBJ1-6; D remains ambiguous. V was shortened by 4 bases and J by 0 bases, with 11 bases between the two germline ends. This CDR3 has 16 amino acids. Looked up from germline, CDR1 is SGHDT and CDR2 is YYEEEE. The chain's CDR3 is CASSAGYSSYNSPLHF. The CDR3 DNA follows: TGTGCCAGCAGCGCCGGCTATAGCTCCTATAATTCACCCCTCCACTTT.

V and J are TRBV19 and TRBJ2-7; D possibly corresponds to TRBD1 (5 bases). Between the trimmed V and J ends, which lost 4 bases and 6 bases, there was a span of 13 bases. Germline V gene lookup returns CDR1 LNHDA and CDR2 SQIVND (reference sequence). CDR3 size: 13 residues. The CDR3, as DNA: TGTGCCAGTAGTACGACCTCAAGGGGCGAGCAGTACTTC. As protein: CASSTTSRGEQYF.

This clone has only a few counts. The genes are TRBV7-9 and TRBJ2-7; 7 bases map to TRBD2. This CDR3 spans 17 amino acids. V was pared by 2 bases and J by 3 bases, with 13 bases of the junction left unmatched. Germline CDR1 SEHNR, CDR2 FQNEAQ (reference sequence). CDR3 bases: TGTGCCAGCAGCTTACGCGGGGGTAGCACCAATCTCTACGAGCAGTACTTC. Its translation: CASSLRGGSTNLYEQYF.

This chain joins TRBV21-1 and TRBJ2-1; the DNA was not compared with TRBD2, the D call given in the table. TRBV21-1 is a listed pseudogene. This CDR3 contains 13 residues. The CDR3 sequence is CASNGLAGVEQFF. DNA of the CDR3: TGTGCCAGCAACGGACTAGCGGGGGTTGAGCAGTTCTTC.

This clone was observed once. The chain combines TRBV5-1 with TRBJ1-1; TRBD1 matches 9 bases. From germline, CDR1 is SGHRS and CDR2 YFSETQ. V shed 5 bases, J shed 0 bases, and the junction held 11 bases outside the gene matches. This CDR3 is built from 17 residues. This chain's CDR3 is CASSRGTGFNMNTEAFF. The CDR3 coding sequence is TGCGCCAGCAGTCGAGGGACAGGGTTCAATATGAACACTGAAGCTTTCTTT.

This sequence joins TRBV7-8 and TRBJ1-5; no definite D call. The germline gives CDR1 SGHVS, CDR2 FQNEAQ. Deletions cut 2 bases from V and 5 bases from J, with 13 bases between. The CDR3 has 15 amino acids. CDR3 sequence reads: CASSLMAAGDQPQHF. The CDR3 DNA sequence: TGTGCCAGCAGCTTAATGGCAGCGGGCGATCAGCCCCAGCATTTT.

The rearrangement uses TRBV23-1 and TRBJ1-5; D gene ambiguous. TRBV23-1 is assigned to the ORF class and has an uncertain function. The ends were cut back, 3 bases at V and 4 bases at J, with 16 bases in the middle. The CDR3 is 16 residues long. The CDR3 protein is CASSQRLSGLNQPQHF. CDR3 nucleotide sequence: TGCGCCAGCAGTCAGCGCCTCTCGGGCCTTAATCAGCCCCAGCATTTT.

The V and J genes are TRBV11-2 and TRBJ2-7, with D perhaps TRBD1 (5 bases). The V gene lost 5 bases and the J gene lost 12 bases, with 17 bases spanning the gap. Germline values: CDR1 SGHAT, CDR2 FQNNGV. The CDR3 is 12 amino acids. The CDR3 loop reads CASSRYPTEWYF. Here the CDR3 DNA reads TGTGCCAGCAGCCGTTACCCGACAGAATGGTACTTC.